These 3 T cell receptor beta chains were sequenced from one sample in a study of blood T cell repertoires in COVID-19. Libraries were prepared by immunoSEQ multiplex PCR; TCRdb keeps only in-frame clonotypes and omits some of them. The sample shows 95,000 to 150,000 clones, around 86% of them seen only once. Sequencing input: peripheral blood. The receptors here all came from a woman older than 75 with acute or convalescent COVID-19.

This chain connects TRBV5-5 to TRBJ2-3; 9 nucleotides line up with TRBD1. The germline V gene has CDR1 SGHKS and CDR2 YYEKEE (reference sequence). The CDR3 consists of 14 residues. The V segment lost 4 bases and the J segment 4 bases; nucleotides outside the gene matches: 4. In DNA, the CDR3 is TGTGCCAGCAGCCCCGGGACAGGGTCAGATACGCAGTATTTT. It codes for CASSPGTGSDTQYF.

The V gene is TRBV27, the J gene TRBJ1-3, with 9 bases identical to TRBD1. The CDR3 contains 16 residues. CDR1 and CDR2 from the germline V gene are MNHEY and SMNVEV (reference sequence). The ends lost 5 bases at V and 4 bases at J; junction bases unmatched: 9. The CDR3 spells CASSRIAGTGGNTIYF. CDR3 bases: TGTGCCAGCAGTCGGATCGCCGGGACAGGGGGAAACACCATATATTTT.

V gene TRBV7-2 combines with J gene TRBJ2-5; TRBD1 agrees at 7 bases. Looked up from germline, CDR1 is SGHTA and CDR2 is FQGNSA. Trimming at V came to 2 bases and at J to 5 bases, leaving 14 bases not matched to a gene. This CDR3 contains 17 residues. The CDR3 DNA sequence: TGTGCCAGCAGCTTAACCGTTGACCGGGACAGACGGGAGACCCAGTACTTC. Its protein product is CASSLTVDRDRRETQYF.